The sequence of this T cell receptor beta chain was determined in a study of post-analysis software for immune sequencing data. Unique molecular identifiers were carried by the TCR beta cDNA libraries. TCRdb processed the PCR reads anew with MiXCR; each CDR3 protein has one entry. Among about 160,000 distinct CDR3 sequences listed, 30% to 45% were seen once. The length of the CDR3 is 16 residues. V was trimmed by 1 base and J by 5 bases, leaving 14 bases between them. The receptor was derived from a girl aged 10-17 years with multiple sclerosis. This chain connects TRBV12-3 or TRBV12-4 to TRBJ1-4; a weak D match, TRBD1 (6 bases). The starting material was blood, obtained after autologous hematopoietic stem cell transplantation. For the CDR3, the DNA is TGTGCCAGCAGTTTAGGCCGTACAGGGATCAATGAAAAACTGTTTTTT. This gives the protein CASSLGRTGINEKLFF.